Listed below are T cell receptor beta chains from one sample, sequenced in a study of response to subunit inactivated influenza vaccine. Using its own MiXCR run on the RT-PCR reads, TCRdb lists one record per CDR3 protein. The data hold approximately 700,000 distinct CDR3 sequences, with over 11% observed a single time. The source was PBMCs from blood, collected 14 days before vaccination. The receptors were gathered from a man in his fifties or sixties who received an inactivated influenza vaccine. Each CDR3 is given with its conserved first and last residue. Fields, in order: clone size, V gene, J gene, D gene, CDR3 protein, CDR3 DNA. A D gene is named only where the DNA matches it firmly. Clone size is given for some rows only: seen once, a few or many times, or a class if the clone is expanded.

>many|TRBV4-1|TRBJ1-5|TRBD1
CASSTGGDQPQHF
TGCGCCAGCAGCACAGGGGGTGATCAGCCCCAGCATTTT
>NA|TRBV11-1|TRBJ2-1|TRBD2
CASSTSGTSNNEQFF
TGTGCCAGCAGCACTAGCGGGACTTCAAACAATGAGCAGTTCTTC
>many|TRBV5-6|TRBJ1-1|NA
CASSLDSMNTEAFF
TGTGCCAGCAGCTTGGACAGCATGAACACTGAAGCTTTCTTT
>NA|TRBV5-5|TRBJ1-1|NA
CASSLNLVSGLRTEAFF
TGTGCCAGCAGCTTAAATTTAGTTAGTGGACTGCGGACTGAAGCTTTCTTT
>few|TRBV4-1|TRBJ2-3|NA
CASSHLDTQYF
TGCGCCAGCAGCCATCTAGATACGCAGTATTTT
>many|TRBV4-3|TRBJ2-3|NA
CASSQAGRGNSDTQYF
TGCGCCAGCAGCCAAGCCGGACGGGGGAACTCAGATACGCAGTATTTT
>NA|TRBV4-1|TRBJ1-6|NA
CASSQEGISPLHF
TGCGCCAGCAGCCAAGAGGGGATCTCACCCCTCCACTTT
>many|TRBV24-1|TRBJ2-2|NA
CATSDISSSVAGELFF
TGTGCCACCAGTGATATTTCTAGCAGCGTGGCCGGGGAGCTGTTTTTT
>NA|TRBV28|TRBJ1-5|NA
CASTRDFRNQPQHF
TGTGCCAGCACCAGGGATTTTCGAAATCAGCCCCAGCATTTT
>few|TRBV6-1|TRBJ2-5|TRBD1
CASSDHPTGLGVAQYF
TGTGCCAGCAGTGATCACCCGACAGGGTTGGGGGTGGCCCAGTACTTC
>NA|TRBV29-1|TRBJ2-3|TRBD1
CSVQGPSDRGDTDTQYF
TGCAGCGTACAAGGGCCGTCGGACAGGGGAGACACAGATACGCAGTATTTT
>NA|TRBV5-1|TRBJ2-1|NA
CASSTRAHNEQFF
TGCGCCAGCAGTACGAGGGCCCACAATGAGCAGTTCTTC
>few|TRBV7-9|TRBJ1-2|NA
CASSFSTDNGYTF
TGTGCCAGCAGCTTTTCCACGGATAATGGCTACACCTTC
>NA|TRBV29-1|TRBJ2-7|NA
CSVRTDAYEQYF
TGCAGCGTTAGGACAGACGCCTACGAGCAGTACTTC
>NA|TRBV28|TRBJ1-5|NA
CAIAEIPNQPQHF
TGTGCCATCGCGGAGATCCCCAATCAGCCCCAGCATTTT
>NA|TRBV6-2/TRBV6-3|TRBJ2-1|NA
CASSPFGPLQEQFF
TGTGCCAGCAGTCCCTTCGGACCCCTCCAGGAGCAGTTCTTC
>few|TRBV6-2/TRBV6-3|TRBJ1-1|NA
CASSRGLGAFF
TGTGCCAGCAGCCGCGGACTGGGAGCTTTCTTT
>NA|TRBV9|TRBJ1-3|NA
CASSVGPGVGNTIYF
TGTGCCAGCAGCGTAGGTCCAGGGGTTGGAAACACCATATATTTT
>NA|TRBV5-1|TRBJ2-3|NA
CASSHRDKTDTQYF
TGCGCCAGCAGCCACCGGGACAAAACAGATACGCAGTATTTT
>few|TRBV5-1|TRBJ2-7|NA
CASSLTVRVDEQYF
TGCGCCAGCAGCTTAACGGTCCGAGTTGACGAGCAGTACTTC
>NA|TRBV4-1|TRBJ2-5|TRBD2
CASSGRGLAGETQYF
TGCGCCAGCAGCGGGCGGGGACTAGCCGGAGAGACCCAGTACTTC
>NA|TRBV2|TRBJ2-5|NA
CASGGGTPGAETQYF
TGTGCCAGCGGAGGGGGGACGCCGGGCGCTGAGACCCAGTACTTC
>NA|TRBV13|TRBJ2-1|NA
CASSLYRNEQFF
TGTGCCAGCAGCTTATATCGGAATGAGCAGTTCTTC
>many|TRBV7-8|TRBJ2-2|NA
CASSSSGVGGELFF
TGTGCCAGCAGCTCCTCAGGGGTCGGCGGGGAGCTGTTTTTT
>many|TRBV12-3/TRBV12-4|TRBJ1-2|TRBD1
CASSLIQGQGAYGYTF
TGTGCCAGCAGTTTAATTCAGGGACAGGGAGCCTATGGCTACACCTTC
>NA|TRBV12-3/TRBV12-4|TRBJ2-2|NA
CASSKSGLNTGELFF
TGTGCCAGCAGTAAGAGCGGGTTGAACACCGGGGAGCTGTTTTTT
>many|TRBV5-1|TRBJ2-2|NA
CASSLEKPTGELFF
TGCGCCAGCAGCTTGGAGAAACCCACCGGGGAGCTGTTTTTT
>NA|TRBV6-2/TRBV6-3|TRBJ2-1|NA
CASTKTRSSYNEQFF
TGTGCCAGCACTAAGACACGCAGCTCCTACAATGAGCAGTTCTTC
>NA|TRBV11-2|TRBJ1-6|NA
CASSLEGTRNSPLHF
TGTGCCAGCAGCTTAGAGGGGACTCGCAATTCACCCCTCCACTTT
>NA|TRBV15|TRBJ2-7|NA
CATSRDHYEQYF
TGTGCCACCAGCAGAGATCACTACGAGCAGTACTTC
>few|TRBV7-6|TRBJ1-5|TRBD1
CASSLGARTGSNQPQHF
TGTGCCAGCAGCTTAGGAGCGAGGACAGGGAGCAATCAGCCCCAGCATTTT
>NA|TRBV11-2|TRBJ2-1|NA
CASSLRRYRTQTGPDEQFF
TGTGCCAGCAGCTTACGACGATACCGGACCCAAACCGGACCCGATGAGCAGTTCTTC
>NA|TRBV7-9|TRBJ1-4|NA
CASRQDNEKLFF
TGTGCCAGTCGACAGGACAATGAAAAACTGTTTTTT
>NA|TRBV10-3|TRBJ2-2|NA
CAISEVGGTNTGELFF
TGTGCCATCAGTGAAGTCGGGGGCACGAACACCGGGGAGCTGTTTTTT
>many|TRBV4-1|TRBJ1-1|TRBD1
CASSQPWGDRSLRNTEAFF
TGCGCCAGCAGCCAACCGTGGGGGGACAGGAGCCTTCGGAACACTGAAGCTTTCTTT
>NA|TRBV4-3|TRBJ2-1|TRBD1
CASSQGFRTGRFTRGQFF
TGCGCCAGCAGCCAAGGCTTTAGGACAGGCCGTTTTACGAGAGGGCAGTTCTTC
>NA|TRBV13|TRBJ2-1|TRBD2
CASSHASGLAGVSSYNEQFF
TGTGCCAGCAGCCACGCTTCTGGACTAGCGGGAGTGAGCTCCTACAATGAGCAGTTCTTC
>NA|TRBV11-2|TRBJ2-7|NA
CASSWISSSYEQYF
TGTGCCAGCAGCTGGATATCCTCATCCTACGAGCAGTACTTC
>NA|TRBV7-9|TRBJ1-1|TRBD1
CASTWTGGEAFF
TGTGCCAGCACCTGGACAGGGGGCGAAGCTTTCTTT
>few|TRBV5-1|TRBJ2-3|NA
CASSLGLPKDTQYF
TGCGCCAGCAGCTTGGGACTCCCAAAGGATACGCAGTATTTT
>NA|TRBV28|TRBJ2-7|NA
CASSLGVGTDSYEQYF
TGTGCCAGCAGTTTGGGAGTTGGGACTGACTCCTACGAGCAGTACTTC
>NA|TRBV11-2|TRBJ2-7|NA
CASSSSGTQSYEQYF
TGTGCCAGCAGCTCCTCCGGGACACAGTCCTACGAGCAGTACTTC
>NA|TRBV20-1|TRBJ2-7|NA
CSARELQGNSYEQYF
TGCAGTGCTAGAGAGCTACAGGGTAATTCGTACGAGCAGTACTTC
>few|TRBV29-1|TRBJ2-5|TRBD2
CSVAGTRPQETQYF
TGCAGCGTTGCCGGGACTAGGCCCCAAGAGACCCAGTACTTC
>NA|TRBV9|TRBJ2-7|TRBD2
CASSAQGTSAYEQYF
TGTGCCAGCAGCGCCCAAGGGACTAGCGCTTACGAGCAGTACTTC
>many|TRBV12-3/TRBV12-4|TRBJ1-3|NA
CASTRDYSGNTIYF
TGTGCCAGCACCCGGGATTACTCTGGAAACACCATATATTTT
>NA|TRBV7-2|TRBJ2-5|NA
CASSPQGLPTQYF
TGTGCCAGCAGCCCCCAGGGCCTGCCGACCCAGTACTTC
>many|TRBV9|TRBJ2-2|NA
CASSASTGELFF
TGTGCCAGCAGCGCCTCCACCGGGGAGCTGTTTTTT
>few|TRBV4-2|TRBJ1-1|NA
CASSHEGKAFF
TGTGCCAGCAGCCATGAAGGGAAAGCTTTCTTT
>few|TRBV4-3|TRBJ2-2|NA
CASSELYTGELFF
TGCGCCAGCAGCGAGTTATACACCGGGGAGCTGTTTTTT
>few|TRBV20-1|TRBJ2-3|TRBD2
CSARTSGSPDTQYF
TGCAGTGCTCGGACTAGCGGGAGCCCAGATACGCAGTATTTT
>NA|TRBV15|TRBJ2-1|NA
CATSRDPAGDNEQFF
TGTGCCACCAGCAGAGATCCGGCAGGGGACAATGAGCAGTTCTTC
>NA|TRBV14|TRBJ1-6|NA
CASSGSREYNSPLHF
TGTGCCAGCAGCGGAAGCCGGGAGTATAATTCACCCCTCCACTTT
>few|TRBV7-9|TRBJ2-1|NA
CASSSGDYNEQFF
TGTGCCAGCAGCTCGGGAGATTACAATGAGCAGTTCTTC
>NA|TRBV15|TRBJ2-2|TRBD1
CATSSGTANTGELFF
TGTGCCACCAGCAGTGGGACAGCAAACACCGGGGAGCTGTTTTTT